The present T cell receptor (beta chain) was sequenced within a study of blood T cell repertoires in COVID-19. V lost 3 bases and J 7 bases, leaving 18 bases between the germline ends. The CDR3 length is 16 residues. Germline lookup yields CDR1 PRHDT and CDR2 FYEKMQ (reference sequence). Repertoires were generated with immunoSEQ multiplex PCR, while TCRdb's copy carries only in-frame clones and drops some. This table holds under 450,000 clones, 80% to 90% found once. This clone was counted ten times or more. Patients in Seattle were enrolled during active infection, then followed longitudinally. The source material was peripheral blood. This receptor was taken from an older woman with COVID-19, enrolled during active disease. The rearrangement links TRBV13 to TRBJ1-4; tentative D call: TRBD1 (5 bases). The CDR3 DNA sequence: TGTGCCAGCAGCTTCACCGGCGGGACTCCTAGTGAAAAACTGTTTTTT. This translates into CASSFTGGTPSEKLFF.